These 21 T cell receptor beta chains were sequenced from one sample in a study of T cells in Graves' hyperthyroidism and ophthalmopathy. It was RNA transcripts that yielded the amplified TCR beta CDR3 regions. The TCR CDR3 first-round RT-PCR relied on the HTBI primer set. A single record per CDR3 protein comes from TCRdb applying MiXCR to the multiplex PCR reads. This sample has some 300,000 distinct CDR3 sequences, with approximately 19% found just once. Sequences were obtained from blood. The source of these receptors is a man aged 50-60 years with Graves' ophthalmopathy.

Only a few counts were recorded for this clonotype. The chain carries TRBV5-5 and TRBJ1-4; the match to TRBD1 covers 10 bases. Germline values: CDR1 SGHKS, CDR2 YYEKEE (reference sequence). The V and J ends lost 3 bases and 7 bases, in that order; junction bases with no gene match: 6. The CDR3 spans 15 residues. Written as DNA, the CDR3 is TGTGCCAGCAGCTGGGGGACAGGGGCGAGTGAAAAACTGTTTTTT. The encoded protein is CASSWGTGASEKLFF.

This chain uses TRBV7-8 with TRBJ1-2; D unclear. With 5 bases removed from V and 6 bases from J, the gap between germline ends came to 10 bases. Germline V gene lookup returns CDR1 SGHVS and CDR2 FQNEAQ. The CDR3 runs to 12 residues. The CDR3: CASSSKGDGYTF. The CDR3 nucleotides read TGTGCCAGCAGCAGTAAAGGCGATGGCTACACCTTC. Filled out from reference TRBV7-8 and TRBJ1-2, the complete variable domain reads GAGVSQSPRYKVAKRGQDVALRCDPISGHVSLFWYQQALGQGPEFLTYFQNEAQLDKSGLPSDRFFAERPEGSVSTLKIQRTQQEDSAVYLCASSSKGDGYTFGSGTRLTVV.

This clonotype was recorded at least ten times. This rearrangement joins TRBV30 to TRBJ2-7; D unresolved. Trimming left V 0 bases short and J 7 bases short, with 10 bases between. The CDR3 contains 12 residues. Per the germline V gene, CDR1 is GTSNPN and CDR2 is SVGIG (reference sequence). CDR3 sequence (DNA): TGTGCCTGGAGTGTAGGGTTGAGGGAGCAGTACTTC. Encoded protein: CAWSVGLREQYF.

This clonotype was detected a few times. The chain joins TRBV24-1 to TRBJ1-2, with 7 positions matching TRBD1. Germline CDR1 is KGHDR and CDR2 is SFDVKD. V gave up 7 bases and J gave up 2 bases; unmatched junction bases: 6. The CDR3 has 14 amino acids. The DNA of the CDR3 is TGTGCCACCAGGGGAGGGGGCGCGAACTATGGCTACACCTTC. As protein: CATRGGGANYGYTF.

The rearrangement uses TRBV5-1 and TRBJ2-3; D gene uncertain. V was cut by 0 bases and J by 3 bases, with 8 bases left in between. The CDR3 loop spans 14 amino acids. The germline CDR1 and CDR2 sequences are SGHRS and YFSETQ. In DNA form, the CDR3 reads TGCGCCAGCAGCTTGGCTTGGAAAACAGATACGCAGTATTTT. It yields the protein CASSLAWKTDTQYF.

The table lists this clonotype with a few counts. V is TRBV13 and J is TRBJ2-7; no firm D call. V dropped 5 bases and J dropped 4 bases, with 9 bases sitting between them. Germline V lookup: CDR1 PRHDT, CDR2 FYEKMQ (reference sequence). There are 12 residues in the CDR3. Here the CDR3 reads CASSVGSYEQYF. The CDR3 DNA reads TGTGCCAGCAGCGTGGGTTCTTACGAGCAGTACTTC.

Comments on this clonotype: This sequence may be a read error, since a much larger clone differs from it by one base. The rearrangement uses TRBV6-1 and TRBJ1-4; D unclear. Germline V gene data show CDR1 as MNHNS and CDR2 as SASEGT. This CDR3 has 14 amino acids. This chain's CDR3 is CASSAGSTNEELFF. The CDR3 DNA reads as TGTGCCAGCAGTGCGGGCTCAACTAATGAAGAACTGTTTTTT.

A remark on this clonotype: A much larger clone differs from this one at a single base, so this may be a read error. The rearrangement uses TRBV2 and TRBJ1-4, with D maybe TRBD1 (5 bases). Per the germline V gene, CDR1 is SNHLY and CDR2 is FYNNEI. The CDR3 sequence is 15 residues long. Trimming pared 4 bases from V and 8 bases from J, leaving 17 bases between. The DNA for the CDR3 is TGTGCCAGCAGTGGAGCCGGGAGAGGGGAAGAAAAACTGTTTTTT. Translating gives CASSGAGRGEEKLFF.

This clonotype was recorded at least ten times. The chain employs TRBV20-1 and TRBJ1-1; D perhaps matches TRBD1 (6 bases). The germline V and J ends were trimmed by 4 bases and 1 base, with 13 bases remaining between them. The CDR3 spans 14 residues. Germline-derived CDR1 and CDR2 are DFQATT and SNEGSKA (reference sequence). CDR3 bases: TGCAGTGCTAAGGAGGGACATCCGAACACTGAAGCTTTCTTT. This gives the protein CSAKEGHPNTEAFF.

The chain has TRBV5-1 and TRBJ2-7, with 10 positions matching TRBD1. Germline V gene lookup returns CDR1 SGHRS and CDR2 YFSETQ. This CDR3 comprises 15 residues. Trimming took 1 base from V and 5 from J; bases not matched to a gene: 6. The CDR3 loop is CASSLLPGQGNEQYF. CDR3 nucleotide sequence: TGCGCCAGCAGCTTGTTACCGGGACAGGGGAACGAGCAGTACTTC.

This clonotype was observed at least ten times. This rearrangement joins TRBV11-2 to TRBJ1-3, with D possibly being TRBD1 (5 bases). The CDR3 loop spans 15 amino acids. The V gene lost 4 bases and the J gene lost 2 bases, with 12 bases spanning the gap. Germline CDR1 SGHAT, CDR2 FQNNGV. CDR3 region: CASSSGQVAGNTIYF. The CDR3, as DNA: TGTGCCAGCAGCTCAGGACAAGTCGCTGGAAACACCATATATTTT.

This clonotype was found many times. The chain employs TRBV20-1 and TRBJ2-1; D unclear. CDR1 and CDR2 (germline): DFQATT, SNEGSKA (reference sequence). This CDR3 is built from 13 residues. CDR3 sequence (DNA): TGCAGCTCTTCTAACCTCTCCTACAATGAGCAGTTCTTC. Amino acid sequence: CSSSNLSYNEQFF.

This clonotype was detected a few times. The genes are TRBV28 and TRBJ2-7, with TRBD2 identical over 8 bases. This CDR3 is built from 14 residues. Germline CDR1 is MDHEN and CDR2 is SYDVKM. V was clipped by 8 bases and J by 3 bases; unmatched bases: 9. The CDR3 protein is CASRGSGSVYEQYF. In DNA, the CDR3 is TGTGCCAGCCGGGGGAGCGGGAGCGTCTACGAGCAGTACTTC.

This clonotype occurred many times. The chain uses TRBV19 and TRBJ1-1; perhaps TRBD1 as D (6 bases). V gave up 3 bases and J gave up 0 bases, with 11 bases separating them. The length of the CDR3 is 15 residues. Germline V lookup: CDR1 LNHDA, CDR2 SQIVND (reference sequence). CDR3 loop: CASSIRGDMNTEAFF. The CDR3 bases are TGTGCCAGTAGTATCCGAGGGGACATGAACACTGAAGCTTTCTTT.

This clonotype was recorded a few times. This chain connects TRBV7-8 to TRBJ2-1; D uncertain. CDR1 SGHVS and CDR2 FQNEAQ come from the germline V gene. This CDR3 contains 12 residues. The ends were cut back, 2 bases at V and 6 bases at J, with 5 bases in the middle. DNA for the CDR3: TGTGCCAGCAGCTTACTCTCCAATGAGCAGTTCTTC. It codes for CASSLLSNEQFF.

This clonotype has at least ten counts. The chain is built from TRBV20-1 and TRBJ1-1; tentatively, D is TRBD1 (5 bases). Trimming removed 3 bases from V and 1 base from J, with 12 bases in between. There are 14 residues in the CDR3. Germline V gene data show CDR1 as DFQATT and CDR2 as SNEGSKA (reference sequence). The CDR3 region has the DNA TGCAGTGCTAGCGCTCTAGACAGGAACACTGAAGCTTTCTTT. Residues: CSASALDRNTEAFF.

CDR3 residues: CASSSGQGNLVVGELFF. CDR3 in DNA: TGTGCCAGCAGCTCGGGACAGGGGAACTTAGTAGTCGGGGAGCTGTTTTTT. The rearrangement joins TRBV7-6 to TRBJ2-2, with 10 nucleotides matching TRBD1. The germline V gene encodes CDR1 SGHVS and CDR2 FNYEAQ. V trimming: 4 bases; J trimming: 7 bases; junction bases outside the gene matches: 12. CDR3 length equals 17 residues.

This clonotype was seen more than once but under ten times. The CDR3 loop reads CSARVSGRDKETQYF. As DNA, the CDR3 is TGCAGTGCTAGAGTTAGCGGGAGGGACAAAGAGACCCAGTACTTC. This chain uses TRBV20-1 with TRBJ2-5; 11 bases are shared with TRBD2. This CDR3 has 15 residues. After removal of 1 base from V and 3 bases from J, the junction contained 4 bases not matched to a gene. The germline V gene encodes CDR1 DFQATT and CDR2 SNEGSKA (reference sequence).

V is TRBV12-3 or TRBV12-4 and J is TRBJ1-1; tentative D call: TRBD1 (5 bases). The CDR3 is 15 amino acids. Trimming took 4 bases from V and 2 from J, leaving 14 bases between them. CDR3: CASSWVGTANTEAFF. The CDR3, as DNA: TGTGCCAGCAGTTGGGTCGGGACCGCTAACACTGAAGCTTTCTTT.

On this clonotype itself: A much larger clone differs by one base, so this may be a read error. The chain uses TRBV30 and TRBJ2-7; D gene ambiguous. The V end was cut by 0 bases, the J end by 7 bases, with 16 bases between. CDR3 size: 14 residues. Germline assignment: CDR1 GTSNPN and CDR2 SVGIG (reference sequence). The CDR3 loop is CAWSVGRVLMEQYF. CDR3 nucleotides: TGTGCCTGGAGTGTAGGGCGAGTACTGATGGAGCAGTACTTC.

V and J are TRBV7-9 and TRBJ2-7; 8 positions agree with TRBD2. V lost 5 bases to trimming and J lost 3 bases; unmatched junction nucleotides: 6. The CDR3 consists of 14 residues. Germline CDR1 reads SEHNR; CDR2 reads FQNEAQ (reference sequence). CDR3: CASSSGRKGYEQYF. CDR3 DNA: TGTGCCAGCAGCAGCGGGAGAAAGGGCTACGAGCAGTACTTC. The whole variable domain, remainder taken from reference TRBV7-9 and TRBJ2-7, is DTGVSQNPRHKITKRGQNVTFRCDPISEHNRLYWYRQTLGQGPEFLTYFQNEAQLEKSRLLSDRFSAERPKGSFSTLEIQRTEQGDSAMYLCASSSGRKGYEQYFGPGTRLTVT.